These 13 T cell receptor beta chains were all obtained from the same sample, sequenced in a study of HIV-infected children after antiretroviral therapy interruption. Unique molecular identifiers were included in an RNA-based 3' RACE TCR library. TCRdb reanalysed the 3' RACE reads using MiXCR and keeps one entry per CDR3 protein. The sample comprises approximately 89,000 distinct CDR3 sequences, 6.9% of which are singletons, and 0.9% to 1.4% rests with the top ten. The treatment: PENTA 11 planned treatment interruption arm or continuous ART arm. The input for sequencing was CD45RA+ CD4+ T cells from PBMCs, pooled from several time points, taken from a donor given antiretroviral therapy, either interrupted or continuous. Subset indicated: naive CD4+ CD45RA+ CD45RO- T cells. These receptors originate from a pool of human donors with HIV.

This clonotype was seen ten or more times. The chain couples TRBV2 to TRBJ2-4, with D tentatively TRBD2 (5 bases). CDR3 length: 17 amino acids. CDR1 is SNHLY and CDR2 is FYNNEI in the germline V gene. V shed 6 bases and J shed 1 base, with 19 bases lying between them. In DNA, the CDR3 is TGTGCCAGCAGCAAAGACGAGGGAAGTTGGGCCAAAAACATTCAGTACTTC. Its translation: CASSKDEGSWAKNIQYF.

The V and J genes are TRBV6-5 and TRBJ2-2; 15 bases map to TRBD2. The germline V gene has CDR1 MNHEY and CDR2 SVGAGI. The V segment lost 7 bases and the J segment 5 bases; nucleotides outside the gene matches: 8. This CDR3 region has 17 residues. CDR3 DNA: TGTGCCAGCACCCGGACTAGCGGGGGGGTGAGGACCGGGGAGCTGTTTTTT. Its translation: CASTRTSGGVRTGELFF.

This clonotype was seen ten or more times. This sequence joins TRBV19 and TRBJ2-2; D is perhaps TRBD1 (5 bases). V dropped 2 bases and J dropped 1 base, with 5 bases sitting between them. The V gene's germline CDR1 is LNHDA and CDR2 SQIVND (reference sequence). The CDR3 is 14 amino acids. CDR3 sequence reads: CASSIQGNTGELFF. The CDR3 DNA is TGTGCCAGTAGTATACAGGGGAACACCGGGGAGCTGTTTTTT.

This clonotype has just a few counts. The CDR3 nucleotides read TGTGCCAGCAGTAAAACTCAGTCGCAGTATTTT. It is translated as CASSKTQSQYF. V gene TRBV12-3 or TRBV12-4 combines with J gene TRBJ2-3; no firm D call. The V and J ends lost 5 bases and 10 bases respectively, with 10 bases between them. The CDR3 covers 11 residues.

This clonotype was counted ten times or more. The V and J genes are TRBV19 and TRBJ1-1, with D uncertain. The V end was cut by 5 bases, the J end by 9 bases, with 10 bases between. There are 11 residues in the CDR3. Germline V lookup: CDR1 LNHDA, CDR2 SQIVND (reference sequence). In DNA form, the CDR3 reads TGTGCCAGTAGTCTCCCAGGCCAAGCTTTCTTT. Protein: CASSLPGQAFF.

In its sample, this clonotype was seen many times. This chain joins TRBV9 and TRBJ1-2; possibly TRBD1 for D (5 bases). V was pared by 0 bases and J by 6 bases, with 9 bases between. This CDR3 has 13 amino acids. The germline V gene encodes CDR1 SGDLS and CDR2 YYNGEE. The CDR3 is CASSVDWDDGYTF. CDR3 DNA sequence: TGTGCCAGCAGCGTAGATTGGGACGATGGCTACACCTTC. Full variable domain (remainder filled in from reference TRBV9 and TRBJ1-2): DSGVTQTPKHLITATGQRVTLRCSPRSGDLSVYWYQQSLDQGLQFLIQYYNGEERAKGNILERFSAQQFPDLHSELNLSSLELGDSALYFCASSVDWDDGYTFGSGTRLTVV.

This clonotype was observed a few times. The genes are TRBV5-1 and TRBJ2-7; D uncertain. Germline assignment: CDR1 SGHRS and CDR2 YFSETQ. The CDR3 is 11 residues long. V was cut by 2 bases and J by 3 bases, with 3 bases left in between. This chain's CDR3 is CASSFDYEQYF. The DNA for the CDR3 is TGCGCCAGCAGCTTTGACTACGAGCAGTACTTC.

This clonotype was found many times. DNA for the CDR3: TGCAGCGTTGGTACTAGCGGGGGGTTCCATATGTACCAAGAGACCCAGTACTTC. Translation gives CSVGTSGGFHMYQETQYF. The chain links TRBV29-1 to TRBJ2-5, with 12 bases fitting TRBD2. V was clipped by 4 bases and J by 0 bases; unmatched bases: 12. This CDR3 has 18 amino acids. Germline CDR1 and CDR2: SQVTM and ANQGSEA.

This clonotype was counted many times. This chain links TRBV12-3 or TRBV12-4 with TRBJ1-1; 8 bases are a match to TRBD1. CDR3 length equals 17 residues. After removal of 6 bases from V and 1 base from J, the junction contained 13 bases not matched to a gene. As DNA, the CDR3 is TGTGCCAGCAGCCCTTCTTTCGGACAGGGACCGAACACTGAAGCTTTCTTT. This encodes CASSPSFGQGPNTEAFF.

This clonotype has at least ten counts. This chain links TRBV2 with TRBJ2-1, with a tentative D call TRBD1 (6 bases). The V and J ends lost 7 bases and 2 bases respectively, with 15 bases between them. From germline, CDR1 is SNHLY and CDR2 FYNNEI. The CDR3 has 15 residues. The CDR3 reads CASTLGGVTYNEQFF. The CDR3 nucleotides are TGTGCCAGCACCCTAGGGGGAGTTACCTACAATGAGCAGTTCTTC.

This clonotype was seen repeatedly, ten times or more. The chain is built from TRBV20-1 and TRBJ2-5; TRBD2 is a possible D gene (5 bases). In germline, CDR1 is DFQATT, CDR2 SNEGSKA (reference sequence). Between the trimmed V and J ends, which lost 3 bases and 1 base, there was a span of 15 bases. This CDR3 has 15 residues. CDR3 DNA sequence: TGCAGTGCTAGGCCAAACGGACTGATCCAAGAGACCCAGTACTTC. It specifies CSARPNGLIQETQYF.

This clonotype was observed many times. The chain is built from TRBV21-1 and TRBJ2-5. TRBV21-1 is reported as a pseudogene. This CDR3 region has 14 residues. The CDR3 bases are TGTGCCAGCAGGAAAGACCTTATTAAAGAGACCCAGTACTTC. Translation gives CASRKDLIKETQYF.

This clonotype was detected many times. The gene calls are TRBV18 and TRBJ2-5; TRBD1 matches at 8 bases. Germline lookup yields CDR1 KGHSH and CDR2 LQKENI. The CDR3 is 15 residues long. The junction had 5 bases not matched to a gene; V was cut back by 3 bases and J by 2 bases. The chain's CDR3 is CASSPTTGGQETQYF. CDR3 DNA sequence: TGTGCCAGCTCACCTACTACAGGGGGGCAAGAGACCCAGTACTTC. Combining the CDR3 with reference TRBV18 and TRBJ2-5 gives the whole variable domain NAGVMQNPRHLVRRRGQEARLRCSPMKGHSHVYWYRQLPEEGLKFMVYLQKENIIDESGMPKERFSAEFPKEGPSILRIQQVVRGDSAAYFCASSPTTGGQETQYFGPGTRLLVL.